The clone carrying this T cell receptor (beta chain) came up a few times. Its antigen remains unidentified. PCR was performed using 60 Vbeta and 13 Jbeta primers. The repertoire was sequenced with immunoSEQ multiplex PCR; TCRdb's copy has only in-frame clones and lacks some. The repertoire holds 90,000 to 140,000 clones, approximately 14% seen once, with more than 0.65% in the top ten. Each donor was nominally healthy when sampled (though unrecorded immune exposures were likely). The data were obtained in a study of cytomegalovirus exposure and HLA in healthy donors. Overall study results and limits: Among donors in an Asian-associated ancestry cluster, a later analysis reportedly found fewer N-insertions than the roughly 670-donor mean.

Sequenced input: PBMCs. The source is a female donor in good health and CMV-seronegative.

This CDR3 is CASSGDWGQGSFGNQPQHF. CDR3 nucleotides: TGTGCCAGCAGTGGGGATTGGGGGCAGGGGTCATTCGGCAATCAGCCCCAGCATTTT. This chain connects TRBV28 to TRBJ1-5; D may be TRBD1 (6 bases). V lost 5 bases, J lost 2 bases, and 25 bases lay in between. This CDR3 has 19 amino acids. Germline V gene lookup returns CDR1 MDHEN and CDR2 SYDVKM.